This T cell receptor (beta chain) was found in a study of T cell clusters in autoimmune cytopenias. Each sample's input was roughly 270 ng genomic DNA, some 34,000 genome equivalents. The CDR3 has 13 residues. CDR1 is MNHEY and CDR2 is SMNVEV in the germline V gene (reference sequence). TRB was amplified by touch-down multiplex PCR, primer pools A and B combined. TCRdb re-called the multiplex PCR reads; one entry per CDR3 protein, DNA not given. This listing includes fewer than 15,000 distinct CDR3 sequences. The sequenced material came from peripheral blood. The chain carries TRBV27 and TRBJ1-2; TCRdb's D gene call, TRBD1, goes unchecked for lack of DNA. The receptor was derived from a human donor with an autoimmune cytopenia or autoimmune hepatitis (not recorded which). CDR3 amino acids: CASSFREGHGYTF.